This T cell receptor beta chain was recovered during a study of blood T cell repertoires in COVID-19 (dated by TCRdb to about 2020). A note on the overall study: Collaborator samples came from the United States, Italy and Spain and covered acute and convalescent phases of COVID-19. The prospective study material was composed of cDNA or gDNA derived from T cells, B-cell-depleted T cells, or PBMCs. Deeply sampled blood TCRbeta repertoires from subjects exposed to, actively infected with, or recovered from COVID-19 were included in the dataset. A freely available public database, intended as a resource for researchers studying the immune response to SARS-CoV-2, is where the repertoires were released. Samples came from the ongoing ImmuneRACE study (first 160 participants) plus 1,254 subjects from 6 global collaborators. The sample metadata nearly always contained a de-identified subject ID, COVID-19 status, age in years and sex. Where available, HLA class I and class II types were taken from metadata supplied by the sample provider and were not determined by assay-based typing. Broader findings and caveats from the paper: How much clinical and demographic metadata was included differed by source and by participant, and the metadata was provided uncurated.

At one collaborating source in Seattle, patients were enrolled during active infection and were followed longitudinally through the course of disease. Collaborating institutions collected whole blood in K2EDTA tubes following their own protocols. For TCRbeta analysis, collaborators shipped samples as frozen whole blood, isolated PBMCs, or DNA extracted from either of those sample types. This clone has just one count. Its antigen is unknown. The record has no base qualities; no much larger clone is one base away. The immunoSEQ Assay, a bias-controlled multiplex PCR, was used to amplify TCRbeta CDR3 regions from genomic DNA. The study's own analysis went as follows. The number of nucleated cells in each sample was estimated from the amplification of reference gene primers within the assay. Sequence reads were collapsed and filtered to measure the absolute abundance of every unique TCRbeta CDR3 rearrangement. For each sample, productive Simpson clonality was calculated by taking the square root of Simpson's diversity index across productive rearrangements. TCRdb's version of the immuneACCESS table is confined to in-frame rearrangements and falls short of the full clone set. An unresolved V gene accounts for under half of the shortfall where checked; the remainder is of unknown origin. From that table come the V and J calls and clone size; the DNA was used to work out D and trimming. Here the sample has about 210,000 clones; more than 80% occur a single time. Together, the top ten hold about 7.8% of the sample.

The sequenced sample was peripheral blood. This clonotype was obtained from a woman of 80 years or more with COVID-19, enrolled during active disease.

The DNA sequence is given as TGTGCCACCAGTGATTCCGCTCAGGTCCAAGAGACCCAGTACTTC. Its amino acids are CATSDSAQVQETQYF. Here the chain combines TRBV24-1 and TRBJ2-5; the D gene is unclear. The trim is 2 bases for V and 1 base for J, with a gap of 10 bases between the germline ends. The germline V gene encodes CDR1 KGHDR and CDR2 SFDVKD. The cysteine opens and the phenylalanine closes a CDR3 of 15 amino acids. Left in the record is the CDR3 DNA by itself, 45 bases read in frame from the first base.